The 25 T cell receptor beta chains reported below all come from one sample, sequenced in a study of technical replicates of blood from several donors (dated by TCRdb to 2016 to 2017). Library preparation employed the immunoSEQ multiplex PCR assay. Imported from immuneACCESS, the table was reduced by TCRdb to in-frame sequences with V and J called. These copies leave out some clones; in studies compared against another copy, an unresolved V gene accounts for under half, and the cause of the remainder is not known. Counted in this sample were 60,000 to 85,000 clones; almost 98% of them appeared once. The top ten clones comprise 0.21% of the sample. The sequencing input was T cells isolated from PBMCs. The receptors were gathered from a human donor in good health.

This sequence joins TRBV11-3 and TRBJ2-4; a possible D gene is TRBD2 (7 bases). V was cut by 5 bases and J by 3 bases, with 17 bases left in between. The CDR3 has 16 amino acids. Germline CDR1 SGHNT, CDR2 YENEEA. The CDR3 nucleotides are TGTGCCAGCAGCCGTAGGGGGGGCGAGGACAAAAACATTCAGTACTTC. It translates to CASSRRGGEDKNIQYF. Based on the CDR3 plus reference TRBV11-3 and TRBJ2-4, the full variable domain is EAGVVQSPRYKIIEKKQPVAFWCNPISGHNTLYWYLQNLGQGPELLIRYENEEAVDDSQLPKDRFSAERLKGVDSTLKIQPAELGDSAVYLCASSRRGGEDKNIQYFGAGTRLSVL.

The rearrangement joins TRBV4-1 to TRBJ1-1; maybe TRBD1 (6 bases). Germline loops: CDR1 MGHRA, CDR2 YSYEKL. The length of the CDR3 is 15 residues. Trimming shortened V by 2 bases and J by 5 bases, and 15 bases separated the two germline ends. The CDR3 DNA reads TGCGCCAGCAGCCAACAATCAGGGGTAAGGACTGAAGCTTTCTTT. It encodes CASSQQSGVRTEAFF.

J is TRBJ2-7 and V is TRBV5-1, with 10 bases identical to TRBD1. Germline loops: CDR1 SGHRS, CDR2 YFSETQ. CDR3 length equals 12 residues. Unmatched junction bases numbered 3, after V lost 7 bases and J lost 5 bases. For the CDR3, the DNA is TGCGCCAGCGGGACAGGGGCCAACGAGCAGTACTTC. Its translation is CASGTGANEQYF.

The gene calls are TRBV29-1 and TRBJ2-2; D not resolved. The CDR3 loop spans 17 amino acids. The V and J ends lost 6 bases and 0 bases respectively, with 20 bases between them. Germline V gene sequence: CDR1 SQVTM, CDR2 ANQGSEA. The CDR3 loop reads CSVPTILKTPNTGELFF. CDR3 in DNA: TGCAGCGTCCCCACGATCCTAAAAACGCCGAACACCGGGGAGCTGTTTTTT.

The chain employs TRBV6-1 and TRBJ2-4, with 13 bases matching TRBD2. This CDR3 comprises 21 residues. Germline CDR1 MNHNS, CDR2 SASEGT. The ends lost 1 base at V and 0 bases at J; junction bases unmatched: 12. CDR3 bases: TGTGCCAGCAGTGAAGTAGGACTAGCGGGAGAAAGTGGTTTAGCCAAAAACATTCAGTACTTC. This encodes CASSEVGLAGESGLAKNIQYF.

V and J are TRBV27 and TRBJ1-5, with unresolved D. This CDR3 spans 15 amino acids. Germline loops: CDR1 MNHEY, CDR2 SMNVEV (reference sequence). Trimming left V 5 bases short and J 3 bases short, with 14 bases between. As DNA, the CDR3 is TGTGCCAGCAGTGTTACACGCCGTTACAATCAGCCCCAGCATTTT. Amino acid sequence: CASSVTRRYNQPQHF.

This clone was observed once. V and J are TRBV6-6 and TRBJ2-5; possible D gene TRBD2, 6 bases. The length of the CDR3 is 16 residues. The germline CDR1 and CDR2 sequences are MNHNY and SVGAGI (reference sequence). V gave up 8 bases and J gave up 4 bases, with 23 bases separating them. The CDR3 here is CASGGLKSAEGETQYF. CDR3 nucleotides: TGTGCCAGCGGAGGACTCAAATCAGCGGAGGGAGAGACCCAGTACTTC.

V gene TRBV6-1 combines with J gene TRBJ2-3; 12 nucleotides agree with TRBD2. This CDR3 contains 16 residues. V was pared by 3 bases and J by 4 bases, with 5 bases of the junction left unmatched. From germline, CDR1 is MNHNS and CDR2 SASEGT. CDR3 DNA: TGTGCCAGCAGTGACAGTCTAGCGGGAGGGTCAGATACGCAGTATTTT. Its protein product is CASSDSLAGGSDTQYF.

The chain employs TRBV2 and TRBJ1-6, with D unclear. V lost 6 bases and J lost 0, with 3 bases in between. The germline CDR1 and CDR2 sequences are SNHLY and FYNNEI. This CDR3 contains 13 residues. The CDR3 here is CASSSSYNSPLHF. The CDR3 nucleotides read TGTGCCAGCAGCAGCTCCTATAATTCACCCCTCCACTTT.

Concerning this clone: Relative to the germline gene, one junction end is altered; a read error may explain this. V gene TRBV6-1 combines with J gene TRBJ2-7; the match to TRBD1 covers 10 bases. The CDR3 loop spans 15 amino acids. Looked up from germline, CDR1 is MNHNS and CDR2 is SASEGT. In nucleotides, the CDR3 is TGTGCCAGCAGGGAAGGGGACAGGGGCACCTACGAGCAGTACTTC. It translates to CASREGDRGTYEQYF.

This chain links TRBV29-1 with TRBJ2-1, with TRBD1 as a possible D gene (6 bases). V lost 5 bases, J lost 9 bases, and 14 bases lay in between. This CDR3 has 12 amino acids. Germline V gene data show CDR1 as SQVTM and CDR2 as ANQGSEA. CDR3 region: CSVLLSQGEQFF. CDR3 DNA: TGCAGCGTTCTACTATCACAGGGTGAGCAGTTCTTC.

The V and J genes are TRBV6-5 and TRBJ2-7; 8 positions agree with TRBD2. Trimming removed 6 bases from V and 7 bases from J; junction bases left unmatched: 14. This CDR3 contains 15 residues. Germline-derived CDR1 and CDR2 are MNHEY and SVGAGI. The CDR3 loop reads CASSPGGGRSREQYF. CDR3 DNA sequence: TGTGCCAGCAGCCCCGGGGGGGGACGATCGAGGGAGCAGTACTTC.

DNA of the CDR3: TGTGCCAGCAGCTTAGGTTCAAAAGAGGCGAACACCGGGGAGCTGTTTTTT. Translation gives CASSLGSKEANTGELFF. V is TRBV7-2 and J is TRBJ2-2; D gene ambiguous. Per germline, CDR1 SGHTA and CDR2 FQGNSA. With 1 base removed from V and 0 bases from J, the gap between germline ends came to 12 bases. The CDR3 loop spans 17 amino acids.

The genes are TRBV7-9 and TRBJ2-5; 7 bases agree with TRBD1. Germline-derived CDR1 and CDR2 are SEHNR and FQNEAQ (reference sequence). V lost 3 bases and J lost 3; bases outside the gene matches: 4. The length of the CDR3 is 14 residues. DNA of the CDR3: TGTGCCAGCAGCTTCATGACAGGGAAAGAGACCCAGTACTTC. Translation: CASSFMTGKETQYF.

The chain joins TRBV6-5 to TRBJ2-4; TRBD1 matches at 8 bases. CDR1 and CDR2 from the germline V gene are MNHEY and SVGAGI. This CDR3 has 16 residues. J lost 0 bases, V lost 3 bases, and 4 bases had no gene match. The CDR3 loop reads CASSYSGGIAKNIQYF. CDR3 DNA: TGTGCCAGCAGTTATTCAGGGGGCATAGCCAAAAACATTCAGTACTTC.

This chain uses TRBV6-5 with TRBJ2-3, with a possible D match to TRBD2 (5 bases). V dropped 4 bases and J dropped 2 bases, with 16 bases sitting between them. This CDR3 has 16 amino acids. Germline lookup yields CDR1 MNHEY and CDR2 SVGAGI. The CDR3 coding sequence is TGTGCCAGCAGTTCAATGGGGAAGAGGGACACAGATACGCAGTATTTT. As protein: CASSSMGKRDTDTQYF.

The CDR3 DNA follows: TGTGCCAGCAGCTTAGACCCGGGACAGGGTCGGAATGAGCAGTTCTTC. Protein product: CASSLDPGQGRNEQFF. The V gene is TRBV7-9, the J gene TRBJ2-1; TRBD1 aligns across 9 bases. Losses at the gene ends were 1 base for V and 7 bases for J; bases not matched to a gene: 8. CDR3 length equals 16 residues. Looked up from germline, CDR1 is SEHNR and CDR2 is FQNEAQ (reference sequence).

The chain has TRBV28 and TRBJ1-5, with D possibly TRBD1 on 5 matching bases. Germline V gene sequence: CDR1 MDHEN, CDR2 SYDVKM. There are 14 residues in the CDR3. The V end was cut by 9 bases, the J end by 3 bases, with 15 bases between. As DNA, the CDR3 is TGTGCCAGTACACCTAACAGGTACAATCAGCCCCAGCATTTT. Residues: CASTPNRYNQPQHF.

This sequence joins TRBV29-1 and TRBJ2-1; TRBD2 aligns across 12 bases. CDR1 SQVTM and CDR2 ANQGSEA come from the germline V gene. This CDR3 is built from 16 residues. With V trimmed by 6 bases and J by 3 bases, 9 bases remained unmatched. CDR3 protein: CSVPRTSGNFYNEQFF. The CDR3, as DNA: TGCAGCGTCCCCCGGACTAGCGGGAACTTCTACAATGAGCAGTTCTTC.

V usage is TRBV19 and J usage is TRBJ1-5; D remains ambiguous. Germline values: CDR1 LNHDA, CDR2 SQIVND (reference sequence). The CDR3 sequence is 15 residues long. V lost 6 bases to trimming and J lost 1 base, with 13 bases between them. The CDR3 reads CASSNLQESNQPQHF. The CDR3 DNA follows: TGTGCCAGTAGCAACTTGCAGGAAAGCAATCAGCCCCAGCATTTT.

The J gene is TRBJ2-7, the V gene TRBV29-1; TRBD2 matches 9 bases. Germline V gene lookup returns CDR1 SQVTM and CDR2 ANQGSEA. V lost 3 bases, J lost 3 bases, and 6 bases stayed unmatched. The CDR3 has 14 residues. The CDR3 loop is CSVDTAGGGYEQYF. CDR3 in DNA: TGCAGCGTTGATACGGCGGGAGGGGGCTACGAGCAGTACTTC.

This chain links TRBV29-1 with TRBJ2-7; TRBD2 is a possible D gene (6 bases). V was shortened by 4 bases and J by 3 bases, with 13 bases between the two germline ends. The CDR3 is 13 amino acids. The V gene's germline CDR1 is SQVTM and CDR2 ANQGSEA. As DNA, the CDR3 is TGCAGCGTTGGTTCAGGGACTCTCTACGAGCAGTACTTC. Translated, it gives CSVGSGTLYEQYF.

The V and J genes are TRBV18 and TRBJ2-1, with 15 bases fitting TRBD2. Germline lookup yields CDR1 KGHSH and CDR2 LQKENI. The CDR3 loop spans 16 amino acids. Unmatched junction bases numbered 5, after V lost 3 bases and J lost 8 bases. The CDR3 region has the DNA TGTGCCAGCTCACCGCGGACTAGCGGGGGGGCAGATGAGCAGTTCTTC. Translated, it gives CASSPRTSGGADEQFF. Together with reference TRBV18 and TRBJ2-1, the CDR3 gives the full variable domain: NAGVMQNPRHLVRRRGQEARLRCSPMKGHSHVYWYRQLPEEGLKFMVYLQKENIIDESGMPKERFSAEFPKEGPSILRIQQVVRGDSAAYFCASSPRTSGGADEQFFGPGTRLTVL.

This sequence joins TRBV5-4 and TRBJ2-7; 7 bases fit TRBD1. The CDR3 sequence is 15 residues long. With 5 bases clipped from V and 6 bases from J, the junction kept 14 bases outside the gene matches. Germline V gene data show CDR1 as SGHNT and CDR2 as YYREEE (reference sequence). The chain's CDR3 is CASRSGTAFRGEQYF. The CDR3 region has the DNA TGTGCCAGCAGATCCGGGACAGCGTTTCGGGGCGAGCAGTACTTC. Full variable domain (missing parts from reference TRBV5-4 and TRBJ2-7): ETGVTQSPTHLIKTRGQQVTLRCSSQSGHNTVSWYQQALGQGPQFIFQYYREEENGRGNFPPRFSGLQFPNYSSELNVNALELDDSALYLCASRSGTAFRGEQYFGPGTRLTVT.

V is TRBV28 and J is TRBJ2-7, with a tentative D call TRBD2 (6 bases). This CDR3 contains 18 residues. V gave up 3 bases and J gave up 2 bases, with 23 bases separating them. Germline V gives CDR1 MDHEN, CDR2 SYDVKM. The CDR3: CASSLGGGGSHRTYEQYF. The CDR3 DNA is TGTGCCAGCAGTTTGGGGGGTGGCGGAAGCCACAGAACCTACGAGCAGTACTTC.